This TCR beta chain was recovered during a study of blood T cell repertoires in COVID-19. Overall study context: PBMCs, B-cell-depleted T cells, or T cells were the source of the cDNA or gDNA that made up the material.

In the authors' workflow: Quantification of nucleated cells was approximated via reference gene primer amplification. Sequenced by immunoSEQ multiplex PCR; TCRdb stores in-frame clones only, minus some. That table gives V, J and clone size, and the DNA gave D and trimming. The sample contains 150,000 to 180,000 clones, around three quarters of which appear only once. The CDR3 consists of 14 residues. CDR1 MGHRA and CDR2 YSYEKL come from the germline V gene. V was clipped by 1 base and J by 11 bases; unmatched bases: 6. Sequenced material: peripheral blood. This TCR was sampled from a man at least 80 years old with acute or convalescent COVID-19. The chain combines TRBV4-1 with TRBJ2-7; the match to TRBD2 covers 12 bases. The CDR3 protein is CASSQVPSGGGKYF. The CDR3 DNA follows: TGCGCCAGCAGCCAAGTGCCTAGCGGGGGGGGAAAGTACTTC.